These T cell receptor beta chains were read from a single sample in a study of cytomegalovirus exposure and HLA in healthy donors. Assay used: immunoSEQ multiplex PCR; TCRdb lists only in-frame clones, some missing. The repertoire consists of approximately 100,000 clones, with approximately 77% occurring once and the leading ten covering around 5%. Sequences were obtained from PBMCs. The receptors come from a woman aged 40 to 55 in good health and CMV-seronegative. Both conserved end residues are part of each CDR3. Fields, in order: J gene, D gene, clone size, V gene, CDR3 protein, CDR3 DNA. A D gene is named only where the DNA matches it firmly. Clone size, where shown, is once, few, many, or a class for clones that have expanded.

TRBJ2-5	TRBD1	NA	TRBV15	CATSRDRGEETQYF	TGTGCCACCAGCAGGGACAGGGGGGAAGAGACCCAGTACTTC
TRBJ1-1	NA	NA	TRBV7-9	CSSSLLDTEAFF	TGTTCCAGCAGCTTATTAGACACTGAAGCTTTCTTT
TRBJ1-1	NA	NA	TRBV9	CASSVAEGNTEAFF	TGTGCCAGCAGCGTAGCTGAGGGGAACACTGAAGCTTTCTTT
TRBJ2-3	TRBD2	NA	TRBV6-4	CASSSLAGRADTQYF	TGTGCCAGCAGTTCGCTAGCGGGGAGGGCAGATACGCAGTATTTT
TRBJ2-7	NA	once	TRBV5-1	CASSRSPYEQYF	TGCGCCAGCAGTCGGTCGCCCTACGAGCAGTACTTC
TRBJ2-3	TRBD1	NA	TRBV15	CATSRVWTGRPTDTQYF	TGTGCCACCAGCAGAGTTTGGACAGGGCGCCCTACAGATACGCAGTATTTT
TRBJ1-2	TRBD1	once	TRBV2	CASSVFGQDYGYTF	TGTGCCAGCAGTGTTTTCGGACAGGACTATGGCTACACCTTC
TRBJ2-1	NA	NA	TRBV6-6	CATGGGTGISHEQFF	TGTGCCACCGGCGGGGGGACAGGGATATCCCATGAGCAGTTCTTC
TRBJ2-3	NA	NA	TRBV2	CASTDPGLGTDTQYF	TGTGCCAGCACTGACCCGGGACTTGGCACAGATACGCAGTATTTT
TRBJ1-1	NA	NA	TRBV6-5	CATGRRNTEAFF	TGTGCCACGGGTAGGAGAAACACTGAAGCTTTCTTT
TRBJ2-3	NA	NA	TRBV10-3	CAINPTSITDTQYF	TGTGCCATCAACCCTACTAGTATCACAGATACGCAGTATTTT
TRBJ1-2	NA	NA	TRBV29-1	CSVRHANYGYTF	TGCAGCGTTAGACATGCTAACTATGGCTACACCTTC
TRBJ1-6	NA	NA	TRBV4-3	CASSQGVGGSPLHF	TGCGCCAGCAGCCAAGGGGTGGGGGGTTCACCCCTCCACTTT
TRBJ2-6	TRBD1	NA	TRBV18	CASSPDRAGANVLTF	TGTGCCAGCTCACCGGACAGGGCTGGGGCCAACGTCCTGACTTTC
TRBJ2-5	NA	NA	TRBV6-5	CASSFGGQETQYF	TGTGCCAGCAGTTTCGGCGGACAAGAGACCCAGTACTTC
TRBJ2-7	TRBD2	NA	TRBV6-1	CASRRPSGGIYEQYF	TGTGCCAGCAGGCGTCCTAGCGGGGGGATTTACGAGCAGTACTTC
TRBJ1-6	NA	NA	TRBV6-1	CASRPLTTNNSPLHF	TGTGCCAGCAGGCCTTTAACGACTAATAATTCACCCCTCCACTTT
TRBJ2-7	TRBD1	NA	TRBV10-3	CAISELIWTGCLTGYEQYF	TGTGCCATCAGTGAATTGATTTGGACAGGCTGTCTTACGGGGTACGAGCAGTACTTC
TRBJ2-5	TRBD1	NA	TRBV5-4	CASSLAGTGKETQYF	TGTGCCAGCAGCTTGGCCGGGACAGGGAAAGAGACCCAGTACTTC
TRBJ2-3	TRBD2	NA	TRBV18	CASSPSTSPGTDTQYF	TGTGCCAGCTCGCCCTCGACTAGCCCTGGCACAGATACGCAGTATTTT
TRBJ1-1	TRBD1	NA	TRBV6-5	CASSYKTGGVSEAFF	TGTGCCAGCAGTTACAAGACAGGGGGCGTCTCTGAAGCTTTCTTT
TRBJ1-2	NA	few	TRBV7-9	CASSRGGDGYTF	TGTGCCAGCAGCAGGGGCGGCGATGGCTACACCTTC